These 9 T cell receptor beta chains came from one sample sequenced in a study of blood T cell repertoires in COVID-19. Only in-frame clones appear in the TCRdb table, and some are missing; sequencing was by immunoSEQ multiplex PCR. There are roughly 200,000 clones in the sample; about 82% occur only once, and 7% to 10% lies in the top ten. The sample consisted of PBMCs or T cells enriched from blood (not recorded which). These receptors came from a woman aged 25 to 45 who had recovered from COVID-19.

CDR3 sequence reads: CASSNQGDTQYF. The CDR3, as DNA: TGTGCCAGCAGTAATCAGGGGGATACGCAGTATTTT. This chain joins TRBV2 and TRBJ2-3; the D gene is possibly TRBD1 (6 bases). V was cut by 5 bases and J by 6 bases, with 9 bases left in between. This CDR3 comprises 12 residues. Germline V gene lookup returns CDR1 SNHLY and CDR2 FYNNEI.

The chain uses TRBV4-1 and TRBJ1-5; 12 nucleotides align to TRBD1. Germline lookup yields CDR1 MGHRA and CDR2 YSYEKL. The CDR3 runs to 14 residues. J gave up 7 bases and V 3 bases, and 1 base lay outside the gene matches. This chain's CDR3 is CASSQGQGAQPQHF. The CDR3 DNA is TGCGCCAGCAGCCAGGGACAGGGGGCACAGCCCCAGCATTTT.

V usage is TRBV11-2 and J usage is TRBJ2-3, with TRBD1 identical over 9 bases. The CDR3 loop spans 13 amino acids. From germline, CDR1 is SGHAT and CDR2 FQNNGV. Trimming cost V 0 bases and J 14 bases; bases outside gene matches: 6. CDR3 sequence reads: CASSLDQGQGRYF. The CDR3 DNA sequence: TGTGCCAGCAGCTTAGATCAGGGACAGGGTCGGTATTTT.

The chain couples TRBV29-1 to TRBJ2-1; 8 bases map to TRBD2. With 6 bases clipped from V and 5 bases from J, the junction kept 9 bases outside the gene matches. Germline V lookup: CDR1 SQVTM, CDR2 ANQGSEA. CDR3 length equals 14 residues. The CDR3 sequence: CSVPTAGDNNEQFF. DNA for the CDR3: TGCAGCGTCCCCACAGCGGGAGATAACAATGAGCAGTTCTTC.

The rearrangement links TRBV2 to TRBJ2-1, with D possibly being TRBD1 (5 bases). V was trimmed by 8 bases and J by 1 base, leaving 15 bases between them. Germline V gene lookup returns CDR1 SNHLY and CDR2 FYNNEI. The CDR3 contains 15 residues. The CDR3 nucleotides are TGTGCCAGCCGTGCGACAGTGAGGTCCTACAATGAGCAGTTCTTC. Translation gives CASRATVRSYNEQFF. The full variable domain, with the rest looked up from reference TRBV2 and TRBJ2-1, is EPEVTQTPSHQVTQMGQEVILRCVPISNHLYFYWYRQILGQKVEFLVSFYNNEISEKSEIFDDQFSVERPDGSNFTLKIRSTKLEDSAMYFCASRATVRSYNEQFFGPGTRLTVL.

The chain is built from TRBV24-1 and TRBJ2-5; 10 bases fit TRBD1. Germline CDR1 is KGHDR and CDR2 is SFDVKD. This CDR3 contains 13 residues. The V segment lost 9 bases and the J segment 4 bases; nucleotides outside the gene matches: 4. The CDR3 region is CATGDRGIETQYF. In DNA form, the CDR3 reads TGTGCCACCGGGGACAGGGGTATAGAGACCCAGTACTTC.

The gene calls are TRBV6-5 and TRBJ1-5; 7 bases match TRBD1. Losses at the gene ends were 6 bases for V and 2 bases for J; bases not matched to a gene: 4. Germline CDR1 reads MNHEY; CDR2 reads SVGAGI. This CDR3 is 14 amino acids long. CDR3 residues: CASSQGQRNQPQHF. CDR3 coding DNA: TGTGCCAGCAGCCAGGGACAGCGCAATCAGCCCCAGCATTTT.

The rearrangement uses TRBV7-9 and TRBJ2-1, with 10 bases aligning to TRBD2. The V segment lost 3 bases and the J segment 11 bases; nucleotides outside the gene matches: 10. Looked up from germline, CDR1 is SEHNR and CDR2 is FQNEAQ (reference sequence). This CDR3 is 15 amino acids long. The CDR3 reads CASSFSSGSTMKQFF. The CDR3 nucleotides read TGTGCCAGCAGCTTTTCTAGCGGGAGTACAATGAAGCAGTTCTTC. Together with reference TRBV7-9 and TRBJ2-1, the CDR3 gives the full variable domain: DTGVSQNPRHKITKRGQNVTFRCDPISEHNRLYWYRQTLGQGPEFLTYFQNEAQLEKSRLLSDRFSAERPKGSFSTLEIQRTEQGDSAMYLCASSFSSGSTMKQFFGPGTRLTVL.

This rearrangement joins TRBV9 to TRBJ1-2; 8 positions match TRBD1. CDR1 is SGDLS and CDR2 is YYNGEE in the germline V gene. CDR3 length: 13 residues. V gave up 8 bases and J gave up 3 bases; unmatched junction bases: 6. The CDR3 DNA follows: TGTGCCAGATACAGGGGGGAATACTATGGCTACACCTTC. It codes for CARYRGEYYGYTF.